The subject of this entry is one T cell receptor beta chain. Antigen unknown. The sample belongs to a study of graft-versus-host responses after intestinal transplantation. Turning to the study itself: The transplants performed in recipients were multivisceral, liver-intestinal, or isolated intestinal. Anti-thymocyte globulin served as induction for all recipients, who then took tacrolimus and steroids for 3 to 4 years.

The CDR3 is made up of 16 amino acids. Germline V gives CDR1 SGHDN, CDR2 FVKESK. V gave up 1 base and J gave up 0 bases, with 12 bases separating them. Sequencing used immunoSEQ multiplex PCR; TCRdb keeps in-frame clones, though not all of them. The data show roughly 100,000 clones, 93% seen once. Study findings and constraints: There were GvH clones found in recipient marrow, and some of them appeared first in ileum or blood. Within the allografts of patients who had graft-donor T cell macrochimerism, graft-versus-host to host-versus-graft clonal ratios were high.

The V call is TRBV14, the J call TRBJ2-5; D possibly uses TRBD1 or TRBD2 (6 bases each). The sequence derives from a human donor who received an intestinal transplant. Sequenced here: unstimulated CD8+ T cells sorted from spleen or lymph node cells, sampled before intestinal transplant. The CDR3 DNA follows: TGTGCCAGCAGCCAAGTTGGGGGGCTTGACCAAGAGACCCAGTACTTC. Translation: CASSQVGGLDQETQYF. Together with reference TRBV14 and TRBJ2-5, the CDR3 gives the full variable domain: EAGVTQFPSHSVIEKGQTVTLRCDPISGHDNLYWYRRVMGKEIKFLLHFVKESKQDESGMPNNRFLAERTGGTYSTLKVQPAELEDSGVYFCASSQVGGLDQETQYFGPGTRLLVL.